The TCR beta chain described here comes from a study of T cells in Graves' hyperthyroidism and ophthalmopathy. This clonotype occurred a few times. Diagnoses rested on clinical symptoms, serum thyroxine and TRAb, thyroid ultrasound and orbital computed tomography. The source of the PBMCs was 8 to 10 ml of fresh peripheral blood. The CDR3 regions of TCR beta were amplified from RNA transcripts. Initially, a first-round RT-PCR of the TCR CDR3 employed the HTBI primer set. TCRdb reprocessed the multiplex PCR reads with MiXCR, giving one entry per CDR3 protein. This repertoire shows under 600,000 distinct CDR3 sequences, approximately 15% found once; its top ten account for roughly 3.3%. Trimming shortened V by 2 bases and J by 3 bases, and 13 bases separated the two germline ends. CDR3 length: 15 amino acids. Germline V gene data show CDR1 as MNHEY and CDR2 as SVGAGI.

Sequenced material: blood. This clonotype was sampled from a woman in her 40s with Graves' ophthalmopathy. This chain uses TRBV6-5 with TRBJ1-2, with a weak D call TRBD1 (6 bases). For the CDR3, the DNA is TGTGCCAGCAGTTACGATCCGGGACAAGACTATGGCTACACCTTC. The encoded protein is CASSYDPGQDYGYTF.